The 15 T cell receptor beta chains below were found in one sample sequenced in a study of cytomegalovirus exposure and HLA in healthy donors. The study ran its PCR with 60 Vbeta and 13 Jbeta primers. Some clones are missing from TCRdb's copy, which holds only in-frame ones; the method was immunoSEQ multiplex PCR. This table holds roughly 100,000 clones, 60% to 80% found once. Sequenced: PBMCs. The source of these receptors is a man aged 30 to 39 in good health and CMV-seronegative.

This clone appeared a few times. The V and J genes are TRBV29-1 and TRBJ1-2; a weak D match, TRBD1 (5 bases). The CDR3 has 12 residues. Per the germline V gene, CDR1 is SQVTM and CDR2 is ANQGSEA. V was shortened by 8 bases and J by 2 bases, with 12 bases between the two germline ends. Written as DNA, the CDR3 is TGCAGCTCGGGAGGGGACAACTATGGCTACACCTTC. Encoded protein: CSSGGDNYGYTF.

The genes are TRBV6-5 and TRBJ1-3; D call uncertain. Trimming removed 2 bases at V and 1 base at J, with 6 bases between. CDR3 length: 14 amino acids. Germline V gene data show CDR1 as MNHEY and CDR2 as SVGAGI. CDR3 DNA: TGTGCCAGCAGTTACCAGGTTTCTGGAAACACCATATATTTT. This encodes CASSYQVSGNTIYF.

The J gene is TRBJ1-1, the V gene TRBV9; D remains ambiguous. V was clipped by 2 bases and J by 4 bases, with 9 bases between them. This CDR3 is 13 amino acids long. Germline V gene data show CDR1 as SGDLS and CDR2 as YYNGEE. CDR3 amino acids: CASSVVSGTEAFF. The CDR3 region has the DNA TGTGCCAGCAGCGTGGTCTCAGGCACTGAAGCTTTCTTT.

Here the CDR3 DNA reads TGTGCCAGCAGTGAAGGGGGGGGCAATCAGCCCCAGCATTTT. It encodes CASSEGGGNQPQHF. The chain couples TRBV25-1 to TRBJ1-5, with D possibly being TRBD1 (5 bases). This CDR3 comprises 14 residues. Trimming stripped 2 bases from V and 2 bases from J, with 7 bases between. Germline V CDR1 and CDR2: MGHDK, SYGVNS.

This clone was observed once. The CDR3 bases are TGTGCCGGAAGACAGGGAACTCAGCCCCAGCATTTT. The encoded protein is CAGRQGTQPQHF. The V call is TRBV6-1, the J call TRBJ1-5; 7 bases are shared with TRBD1. Looked up from germline, CDR1 is MNHNS and CDR2 is SASEGT. V lost 11 bases, J lost 6 bases, and 7 bases stayed unmatched. The CDR3 sequence is 12 residues long.

The CDR3 is CASSASYEQFF. CDR3 DNA: TGTGCCAGCAGTGCTAGCTATGAGCAGTTCTTC. The chain joins TRBV2 to TRBJ2-1, with D perhaps matching TRBD2 (5 bases). The length of the CDR3 is 11 residues. Germline V lookup: CDR1 SNHLY, CDR2 FYNNEI. V shed 4 bases and J shed 8 bases, with 6 bases lying between them.

This clone was seen a handful of times. This chain joins TRBV6-5 and TRBJ1-1; 8 bases are shared with TRBD1. Germline CDR1 and CDR2: MNHEY and SVGAGI. V shed 0 bases and J 4 bases; nucleotides not matched to a gene: 4. The CDR3 runs to 15 residues. The CDR3, as DNA: TGTGCCAGCAGTTACTCCAGGACAGGGCCCACTGAAGCTTTCTTT. Its translation is CASSYSRTGPTEAFF.

This chain links TRBV7-2 with TRBJ1-5, with a weak D call TRBD1 (6 bases). This CDR3 is built from 15 residues. Germline CDR1 and CDR2: SGHTA and FQGNSA. Trimming cost V 5 bases and J 7 bases, with 18 bases left between them. The CDR3 protein is CASSPLAGAGQPQHF. The CDR3, as DNA: TGTGCCAGCAGCCCCCTGGCGGGGGCCGGGCAGCCCCAGCATTTT.

This clone was observed a handful of times. This chain joins TRBV4-3 and TRBJ2-3; the D is unclear. This CDR3 is 19 amino acids long. CDR1 LGHNA and CDR2 YSLEER come from the germline V gene. The V gene lost 3 bases and the J gene lost 0 bases, with 22 bases spanning the gap. The DNA of the CDR3 is TGCGCCAGCAGCCACTCATACCGCGTATTCGATTCTAGCACAGATACGCAGTATTTT. Its protein product is CASSHSYRVFDSSTDTQYF.

This rearrangement joins TRBV14 to TRBJ2-5; 7 nucleotides agree with TRBD2. Looked up from germline, CDR1 is SGHDN and CDR2 is FVKESK. V shed 3 bases and J 5 bases; nucleotides not matched to a gene: 0. The CDR3 contains 12 residues. For the CDR3, the DNA is TGTGCCAGCAGCCAGGGGGGGGAGACCCAGTACTTC. Amino acids: CASSQGGETQYF.

The V and J genes are TRBV12-2 and TRBJ2-6; no DNA check was done on the table's D call, TRBD2. TRBV12-2 corresponds to a pseudogene. CDR3 length: 18 amino acids. CDR3 protein: CASHTSSGGSSGANVLTF. The CDR3 nucleotides read TGTGCAAGTCATACATCTAGCGGGGGTAGCTCTGGGGCCAACGTCCTGACTTTC.

V gene TRBV5-1 combines with J gene TRBJ2-7, with TRBD1 as a possible D gene (6 bases). Trimming removed 3 bases at V and 2 bases at J, with 12 bases between. This CDR3 is 14 amino acids long. Germline V CDR1 and CDR2: SGHRS, YFSETQ. Written as DNA, the CDR3 is TGCGCCAGCAGCTCCTGGACAGACCCCTACGAGCAGTACTTC. Translated: CASSSWTDPYEQYF.

This clone appeared a single time. Other nucleotide sequences from this sample produce the same CDR3. The chain links TRBV7-2 to TRBJ2-1; TRBD1 matches at 8 bases. Germline values: CDR1 SGHTA, CDR2 FQGNSA. J was trimmed by 3 bases and V by 2 bases; bases with no gene match: 3. The CDR3 covers 15 residues. Here the CDR3 DNA reads TGTGCCAGCAGCTTACAAGGACAGGGCTACAATGAGCAGTTCTTC. Amino acids: CASSLQGQGYNEQFF.

The chain joins TRBV7-8 to TRBJ2-3; D might be TRBD2 (6 bases). The CDR3 contains 18 residues. Trimming pared 4 bases from V and 3 bases from J, leaving 23 bases between. Germline V gives CDR1 SGHVS, CDR2 FQNEAQ. DNA for the CDR3: TGTGCCAGCAGCTCCTATCCTTTTGCGGGGACTGGAACAGATACGCAGTATTTT. This sequence encodes CASSSYPFAGTGTDTQYF.

The chain is built from TRBV19 and TRBJ1-1; D remains unclear. Germline V gene sequence: CDR1 LNHDA, CDR2 SQIVND (reference sequence). The CDR3 runs 16 residues. V lost 5 bases, J lost 2 bases, and 18 bases lay in between. The CDR3 reads CASSAARRKTNTEAFF. CDR3 nucleotide sequence: TGTGCCAGTAGTGCCGCCCGACGGAAGACAAACACTGAAGCTTTCTTT.